Listed below are T cell receptor beta chains from one sample, sequenced in a study of monozygotic twins with inflammatory bowel disease. For each CDR3 protein, TCRdb gives one entry from its re-call of the 5' RACE reads, without DNA. The clone table shows around 400,000 distinct CDR3 sequences, with the ten largest holding about 2.3%. Source material: blood. These receptors were obtained from a human donor with ulcerative colitis or Crohn's disease, or a healthy co-twin of an affected twin (not recorded which). The CDR3 runs from the conserved cysteine through the conserved F or W.

j_gene: TRBJ1-5; v_gene: TRBV20-1; CDR3aa: CSARPFRGNQPQHF
j_gene: TRBJ1-6; v_gene: TRBV15; CDR3aa: CATSRAAGATYNSPLHF
j_gene: TRBJ2-1; v_gene: TRBV6-4; CDR3aa: CASSDGGSYNEQFF
j_gene: TRBJ1-2; v_gene: TRBV4-2; CDR3aa: CASSQAGGQNYGYTF
j_gene: TRBJ2-5; v_gene: TRBV25-1; CDR3aa: CASSESGRLQETQYF
j_gene: TRBJ2-1; v_gene: TRBV6-5; CDR3aa: CASSYSLAGGDNEQFF
j_gene: TRBJ2-1; v_gene: TRBV11-2; CDR3aa: CASSSKGLAGGRGEQFF
j_gene: TRBJ1-4; v_gene: TRBV5-1; CDR3aa: CASSVTTAIANEKLFF
j_gene: TRBJ2-5; v_gene: TRBV28; CDR3aa: CASSFVGRGDETQYF
j_gene: TRBJ2-2; v_gene: TRBV4-3; CDR3aa: CASSQRTSEHTGELFF
j_gene: TRBJ2-2; v_gene: TRBV29-1; CDR3aa: CSVSAMGPNTGELFF
j_gene: TRBJ2-1; v_gene: TRBV5-6; CDR3aa: CASSYPGTGEVNEQFF
j_gene: TRBJ1-3; v_gene: TRBV4-1; CDR3aa: CASSQDPSGNTIHF
j_gene: TRBJ1-2; v_gene: TRBV5-1; CDR3aa: CASSPTGIASGYTF
j_gene: TRBJ1-5; v_gene: TRBV5-5; CDR3aa: CASSTAGSNQPQHF
j_gene: TRBJ1-2; v_gene: TRBV12-3/TRBV12-4; CDR3aa: CASTTWGVGDGYTF
j_gene: TRBJ1-5; v_gene: TRBV7-2; CDR3aa: CASSLTPGTGGGQPQHF
j_gene: TRBJ2-7; v_gene: TRBV20-1; CDR3aa: CSAFRTGSNYEQYF
j_gene: TRBJ2-3; v_gene: TRBV5-1; CDR3aa: CASSLRVGRDTQYF
j_gene: TRBJ2-3; v_gene: TRBV29-1; CDR3aa: CSVERPGGNLDTQYF
j_gene: TRBJ2-3; v_gene: TRBV27; CDR3aa: CASRSGIVTDTQYF
j_gene: TRBJ2-3; v_gene: TRBV20-1; CDR3aa: CSALRLPTDTQYF